The 30 T cell receptor beta chains presented below share a single source sample, sequenced in a study of vaccination and CD4 T cells after COVID-19 (dated by TCRdb to the early 2020s). Receptor amplification or capture employed PCR. The sequencer was an Illumina iSeq 100. DNA from cultured CD4+ T cells underwent TCR sequencing with the Oncomine TCR Beta short-read assay at the Johns Hopkins FTIC core. The QIAamp micro DNA kit was used to extract genomic DNA from the cultured CD4+ T cells. TCRdb handled the public reads itself, with Q25 trimming in fastp and clone calling in MiXCR, and kept productive beta chains. Each record represents a unique CDR3 protein, reported with the most common genes and DNA among its rows. The sample data list roughly 10,000 distinct CDR3 sequences, and approximately 37% of these were observed just once. In total, the top ten clones hold 20% to 25% of the sample. These receptors lack a known antigen.

The sample's treatment or condition, from its label and the paper: roughly ten-day PBMC culture with coronavirus spike peptide pools or control peptides (ViraFEST assay). CD4+ T cells from unexposed donors were collected before the COVID-19 pandemic (2011-2018). The sequencing sample was made of CD4+ T cells from blood, cultured in vitro. The receptors come from a human donor in good health.

This clonotype came up a few times. The chain carries TRBV20-1 and TRBJ2-7; the D gene could be TRBD1 or TRBD2 (5 bases each). The CDR3 extends over 12 amino acids. Germline V CDR1 and CDR2: DFQATT, SNEGSKA (reference sequence). For the CDR3, the DNA is TGCGGGGCGGGTCCGAACTCCTACGAGCAGTACTTC. Translated, it gives CGAGPNSYEQYF.

The chain joins TRBV21-1 to TRBJ1-1; the D segment call TRBD1 is taken from the table without a DNA check. TRBV21-1 is reported as a pseudogene. The CDR3 covers 15 residues. CDR3: CASTFQGQGPTEAFF. Written as DNA, the CDR3 is TGTGCCAGCACCTTTCAGGGACAGGGCCCCACTGAAGCTTTCTTT.

V gene TRBV5-1 combines with J gene TRBJ1-2, with D uncertain. The V end was cut by 7 bases, the J end by 4 bases, with 14 bases between. Per the germline V gene, CDR1 is SGHRS and CDR2 is YFSETQ. This CDR3 spans 13 amino acids. The CDR3 DNA is TGCGCCAGCCGGGCTTTCGACGGCTATGGCTACACCTTC. It yields the protein CASRAFDGYGYTF.

In this sample, this clonotype turned up once. The J gene is TRBJ2-5, the V gene TRBV2; TRBD1 matches 9 bases. CDR3 size: 15 residues. Per germline, CDR1 SNHLY and CDR2 FYNNEI. With V trimmed by 1 base and J by 4 bases, 4 bases remained unmatched. CDR3 sequence: CASSEERTGAETQYF. CDR3 sequence (DNA): TGTGCCAGCAGTGAAGAAAGGACAGGGGCAGAGACCCAGTACTTC.

This chain links TRBV12-3 or TRBV12-4 with TRBJ1-1, with D hard to call. With 6 bases removed from V and 1 base from J, the gap between germline ends came to 15 bases. This CDR3 has 15 amino acids. The DNA for the CDR3 is TGTGCCAGCAGCCTAATCAACCCAGGGAACACTGAAGCTTTCTTT. As protein: CASSLINPGNTEAFF.

This clonotype has more than one count but fewer than ten. This chain uses TRBV6-1 with TRBJ1-1; no definite D call. Germline V gene sequence: CDR1 MNHNS, CDR2 SASEGT. Trimming stripped 7 bases from V and 5 bases from J, with 20 bases between. This CDR3 is 15 amino acids long. The CDR3: CASTEVLRSGTEAFF. The CDR3 DNA reads TGTGCCAGCACCGAAGTTCTGAGGTCGGGGACTGAAGCTTTCTTT.

The sample holds a few counts of this clonotype. The chain recombines TRBV15 with TRBJ2-1, with 7 bases lining up with TRBD1. Germline values: CDR1 LNHNV, CDR2 YYDKDF (reference sequence). CDR3 length: 17 residues. V lost 0 bases, J lost 9 bases, and 14 bases stayed unmatched. The CDR3 region has the DNA TGTGCCACCAGCAGAGAAACCGGGACAGACTATCGGGGTGAGCAGTTCTTC. Translation gives CATSRETGTDYRGEQFF.

This clonotype was counted once. This chain connects TRBV15 to TRBJ2-5, with 12 nucleotides matching TRBD2. Trimming removed 0 bases from V and 2 bases from J; junction bases left unmatched: 13. The CDR3 covers 20 residues. Germline V gene lookup returns CDR1 LNHNV and CDR2 YYDKDF (reference sequence). DNA of the CDR3: TGTGCCACCAGCAGAGATAGGAAGCTAGCGGGAGGGGGGGGGCAAGAGACCCAGTACTTC. Its translation: CATSRDRKLAGGGGQETQYF.

The V call is TRBV28, the J call TRBJ1-5; D is ambiguous. Trimming removed 7 bases at V and 2 bases at J, with 9 bases between. Germline V CDR1 and CDR2: MDHEN, SYDVKM. This CDR3 has 13 amino acids. This chain's CDR3 is CASKGGGNQPQHF. Written as DNA, the CDR3 is TGTGCCAGCAAGGGTGGGGGCAATCAGCCCCAGCATTTT.

This chain joins TRBV15 and TRBJ2-7; no clear D gene. The V gene lost 3 bases and the J gene lost 0 bases, with 9 bases spanning the gap. This CDR3 has 14 residues. Per the germline V gene, CDR1 is LNHNV and CDR2 is YYDKDF (reference sequence). The DNA for the CDR3 is TGTGCCACCAGCAGTCGACGGAACTCCTACGAGCAGTACTTC. As protein: CATSSRRNSYEQYF.

The J gene is TRBJ1-6, the V gene TRBV9; 7 bases match TRBD1. The CDR3 contains 16 residues. Germline loops: CDR1 SGDLS, CDR2 YYNGEE. The J segment lost 7 bases and the V segment lost 0 bases, leaving 7 bases of the junction unmatched. The CDR3 here is CASSVANRGLNSPLHF. In DNA form, the CDR3 reads TGTGCCAGCAGCGTAGCCAACAGGGGATTAAATTCACCCCTCCACTTT. Combining the CDR3 with reference TRBV9 and TRBJ1-6 gives the whole variable domain DSGVTQTPKHLITATGQRVTLRCSPRSGDLSVYWYQQSLDQGLQFLIQYYNGEERAKGNILERFSAQQFPDLHSELNLSSLELGDSALYFCASSVANRGLNSPLHFGNGTRLTVT.

The V call is TRBV20-1, the J call TRBJ2-5, with D perhaps TRBD1 (7 bases). This CDR3 contains 15 residues. Deletions cut 4 bases from V and 5 bases from J, with 20 bases between. The germline CDR1 and CDR2 sequences are DFQATT and SNEGSKA (reference sequence). CDR3 sequence reads: CSATGQGGHGETQYF. The CDR3 DNA reads TGCAGTGCTACAGGGCAGGGGGGACATGGGGAGACCCAGTACTTC.

The chain links TRBV20-1 to TRBJ2-1; 12 nucleotides line up with TRBD2. CDR3 length: 14 residues. J was trimmed by 9 bases and V by 2 bases; bases with no gene match: 5. Per the germline V gene, CDR1 is DFQATT and CDR2 is SNEGSKA (reference sequence). The CDR3 here is CSARWTSGNPEQFF. CDR3 DNA: TGCAGTGCTAGATGGACTAGCGGGAACCCTGAGCAGTTCTTC.

With regard to this clonotype: The junction departs from the called germline gene at one end, perhaps through a read error. The chain joins TRBV7-2 to TRBJ2-1; 15 bases are shared with TRBD2. Looked up from germline, CDR1 is SGHTA and CDR2 is FQGNSA. The CDR3 extends over 15 amino acids. The CDR3: CASSLDRTSGREVIF. The CDR3 DNA sequence: TGTGCCAGCAGCTTAGACAGGACTAGCGGGAGGGAGGTGATCTTC.

V and J are TRBV7-2 and TRBJ2-1; tentatively, D is TRBD1 (5 bases). V was shortened by 5 bases and J by 7 bases, with 12 bases between the two germline ends. The CDR3 is made up of 13 amino acids. CDR1 is SGHTA and CDR2 is FQGNSA in the germline V gene. The CDR3 loop is CASSQNRKNEQFF. Here the CDR3 DNA reads TGTGCCAGCAGCCAGAACAGGAAAAATGAGCAGTTCTTC.

The chain links TRBV9 to TRBJ2-7, with D tentatively TRBD1 or TRBD2 (5 bases each). The V end was cut by 3 bases, the J end by 3 bases, with 16 bases between. The CDR3 loop spans 15 amino acids. CDR1 SGDLS and CDR2 YYNGEE come from the germline V gene. The CDR3 loop reads CASSAGPPIDYEQYF. The CDR3 DNA reads as TGTGCCAGCAGCGCGGGACCGCCCATCGACTACGAGCAGTACTTC.

The chain links TRBV11-3 to TRBJ2-3; D is uncertain. The CDR3 totals 15 residues. Trimming pared 1 base from V and 0 bases from J, leaving 8 bases between. CDR1 and CDR2 from the germline V gene are SGHNT and YENEEA. The CDR3 here is CASSLGAVSTDTQYF. CDR3 DNA sequence: TGTGCCAGCAGCTTAGGTGCGGTAAGCACAGATACGCAGTATTTT.

This chain connects TRBV20-1 to TRBJ2-1; the D is unclear. The CDR3 totals 15 residues. Germline CDR1 is DFQATT and CDR2 is SNEGSKA (reference sequence). V lost 0 bases, J lost 6 bases, and 15 bases lay in between. CDR3 in DNA: TGCAGTGCTAGAGATCGACAAGGCTTCGGCAATGAGCAGTTCTTC. It codes for CSARDRQGFGNEQFF.

This chain links TRBV19 with TRBJ1-5; no firm D call. The CDR3 is 13 amino acids. Germline-derived CDR1 and CDR2 are LNHDA and SQIVND (reference sequence). The V gene lost 5 bases and the J gene lost 3 bases, with 8 bases spanning the gap. CDR3 bases: TGTGCCAGTAGTGGGCAGGCCAATCAGCCCCAGCATTTT. Residues: CASSGQANQPQHF.

In its sample, this clonotype was seen a few times. The chain recombines TRBV11-2 with TRBJ2-7, with D perhaps being TRBD1 or TRBD2 (6 bases each). The CDR3 extends over 15 amino acids. The germline V gene has CDR1 SGHAT and CDR2 FQNNGV. Trimming stripped 1 base from V and 7 bases from J, with 17 bases between. Here the CDR3 reads CASSLVLSGAGEQYF. CDR3 bases: TGTGCCAGCAGCTTAGTCCTTTCGGGGGCGGGAGAGCAGTACTTC.

This clonotype appeared a few times. The chain joins TRBV20-1 to TRBJ2-2; TRBD2 matches at 9 bases. The trim removed 1 base at V and 3 bases at J, leaving 3 bases unmatched. Germline lookup yields CDR1 DFQATT and CDR2 SNEGSKA (reference sequence). The CDR3 extends over 15 amino acids. This CDR3 reads CSARVAGVDTGELFF. Here the CDR3 DNA reads TGCAGTGCTAGAGTAGCGGGAGTCGACACCGGGGAGCTGTTTTTT.

This clonotype was seen a handful of times. This sequence joins TRBV19 and TRBJ1-2; 10 nucleotides match TRBD1. Germline CDR1 reads LNHDA; CDR2 reads SQIVND (reference sequence). This CDR3 has 13 residues. V lost 6 bases, J lost 7 bases, and 5 bases stayed unmatched. The CDR3 nucleotides are TGTGCCAGTAGAAGACAGGGGGCGCCTGGCTACACCTTC. Residues: CASRRQGAPGYTF.

V is TRBV20-1 and J is TRBJ2-3; D is tentatively TRBD1 or TRBD2 (5 bases each). V lost 6 bases to trimming and J lost 4 bases, with 23 bases between them. This CDR3 has 16 amino acids. Germline CDR1 reads DFQATT; CDR2 reads SNEGSKA (reference sequence). CDR3 protein: CSAIDGAKGIADTQYF. As DNA, the CDR3 is TGCAGTGCGATTGACGGGGCTAAGGGGATCGCAGATACGCAGTATTTT.

This chain uses TRBV7-3 with TRBJ1-2, with 9 positions matching TRBD1. The germline gives CDR1 SGHTA, CDR2 FQGTGA. The CDR3 has 15 amino acids. Trimming at V came to 5 bases and at J to 4 bases, leaving 8 bases not matched to a gene. The CDR3 coding sequence is TGTGCCAGCAGCCCCTTCGGGGACAGGGCCTATGGCTACACCTTC. Amino acids: CASSPFGDRAYGYTF.

This chain links TRBV20-1 with TRBJ1-2; TRBD1 is a possible D gene (5 bases). CDR1 DFQATT and CDR2 SNEGSKA come from the germline V gene (reference sequence). This CDR3 is built from 12 residues. Trimming took off 4 bases at V and 2 bases at J, with 8 bases between the two ends. The CDR3 coding sequence is TGCAGTGCTACGGGGGGGAACTATGGCTACACCTTC. This translates into CSATGGNYGYTF.

This chain links TRBV6-1 with TRBJ2-5, with 13 nucleotides matching TRBD2. The CDR3 contains 17 residues. V lost 6 bases and J lost 4; bases outside the gene matches: 11. Germline CDR1 and CDR2: MNHNS and SASEGT. The CDR3 spells CASRIFGLAGAPETQYF. CDR3 DNA: TGTGCCAGCAGGATCTTCGGACTAGCGGGAGCCCCAGAGACCCAGTACTTC.

This clonotype has more than one count but fewer than ten. This chain links TRBV7-6 with TRBJ2-3; tentative D call: TRBD1 (6 bases). Germline CDR1 and CDR2: SGHVS and FNYEAQ. Trimming removed 7 bases from V and 0 bases from J, with 17 bases in between. The CDR3 has 16 amino acids. The CDR3 is CASTHGGGSSTDTQYF. CDR3 DNA sequence: TGTGCCAGCACCCACGGTGGGGGCTCTAGCACAGATACGCAGTATTTT.

The chain has TRBV6-1 and TRBJ2-1; TRBD2 matches 14 bases. V lost 7 bases, J lost 2 bases, and 7 bases stayed unmatched. Germline CDR1 reads MNHNS; CDR2 reads SASEGT. The CDR3 loop spans 17 amino acids. The DNA for the CDR3 is TGTGCCAGCACCAAGACTAGCGGGAGGGTTCCCTACAATGAGCAGTTCTTC. It yields the protein CASTKTSGRVPYNEQFF.

This sequence joins TRBV28 and TRBJ1-2; weak D call: TRBD1 (6 bases). Germline V gene sequence: CDR1 MDHEN, CDR2 SYDVKM. Trimming took 4 bases from V and 8 from J, leaving 11 bases between them. The CDR3 consists of 12 residues. The CDR3 here is CASSSQGRGYTF. CDR3 DNA sequence: TGTGCCAGCAGTTCTCAGGGGAGAGGCTACACCTTC.

The chain uses TRBV7-6 and TRBJ2-2; TRBD1 matches 8 bases. The trim removed 5 bases at V and 6 bases at J, leaving 17 bases unmatched. CDR1 SGHVS and CDR2 FNYEAQ come from the germline V gene. The CDR3 contains 18 residues. CDR3 loop: CASSPTAQGASWAGELFF. The CDR3 DNA sequence: TGTGCCAGCAGCCCAACAGCCCAGGGGGCGAGTTGGGCCGGGGAGCTGTTTTTT.